Following are 14 T cell receptor beta chains from one sample sequenced in a study of cytomegalovirus exposure and HLA in healthy donors. Both 60 Vbeta primers and 13 Jbeta primers went into the PCR. Only in-frame clones appear in the TCRdb table, and some are missing; sequencing was by immunoSEQ multiplex PCR. Of some 110,000 clones listed, under 85% are singletons. Sequences were obtained from PBMCs. The source of these receptors is a man aged 18 to 29 in good health and CMV-seronegative.

The chain links TRBV5-1 to TRBJ1-2; 9 positions match TRBD1. Unmatched junction bases numbered 13, after V lost 0 bases and J lost 4 bases. This CDR3 contains 18 residues. Germline CDR1 is SGHRS and CDR2 is YFSETQ. The CDR3 protein is CASSLVGRQGGEGYGYTF. In nucleotides, the CDR3 is TGCGCCAGCAGCTTGGTTGGCCGACAGGGGGGGGAAGGCTATGGCTACACCTTC.

The chain recombines TRBV21-1 with TRBJ2-7; TRBD2, the table's D call, was not compared with the DNA. TRBV21-1 is designated a pseudogene. The CDR3 has 19 amino acids. The DNA for the CDR3 is TGTGCCAGCAGCCCGGGCTGTTACGGACTAGCGGGACTAGCCTACGAGCAGTACTTC. It encodes CASSPGCYGLAGLAYEQYF.

In this sample, this clone turned up once. The chain uses TRBV9 and TRBJ2-3, with 15 bases aligning to TRBD2. The germline V gene has CDR1 SGDLS and CDR2 YYNGEE. CDR3 length equals 17 residues. V lost 0 bases to trimming and J lost 5 bases; unmatched junction nucleotides: 4. The CDR3 nucleotides are TGTGCCAGCAGCGTAGCCAAGGGACTAGCGGGAGGAGATACGCAGTATTTT. Amino acid sequence: CASSVAKGLAGGDTQYF.

About this clone itself: The same CDR3 is also encoded by other DNA sequences in this sample. The rearrangement uses TRBV6-5 and TRBJ2-7, with 9 bases matching TRBD1. Trimming cost V 6 bases and J 2 bases; bases outside gene matches: 5. This CDR3 contains 14 residues. Germline CDR1 MNHEY, CDR2 SVGAGI. CDR3 bases: TGTGCCAGCAGCACTCGACAGGGGGCCTACGAGCAGTACTTC. It specifies CASSTRQGAYEQYF.

This chain joins TRBV7-9 and TRBJ1-1; 7 bases map to TRBD1. Germline loops: CDR1 SEHNR, CDR2 FQNEAQ (reference sequence). The J segment lost 2 bases and the V segment lost 1 base, leaving 1 base of the junction unmatched. The CDR3 has 14 amino acids. CDR3 nucleotide sequence: TGTGCCAGCAGCTTAGAGGGGGCTAACACTGAAGCTTTCTTT. The encoded protein is CASSLEGANTEAFF.

This clone came up once. CDR3 sequence (DNA): TGTGCCATCCGCAGGGGAGGGGCACGTCCGGAGCAGTTCTTC. Protein sequence: CAIRRGGARPEQFF. The rearrangement uses TRBV10-3 and TRBJ2-1; the D gene is possibly TRBD2 (7 bases). The V end was cut by 8 bases, the J end by 10 bases, with 21 bases between. The CDR3 extends over 14 amino acids. Germline loops: CDR1 ENHRY, CDR2 SYGVKD.

This clone was counted a single time. The chain couples TRBV6-5 to TRBJ1-5; the D gene is possibly TRBD1 (6 bases). The germline V and J ends were trimmed by 8 bases and 2 bases, with 13 bases remaining between them. Per germline, CDR1 MNHEY and CDR2 SVGAGI. The CDR3 totals 14 residues. The chain's CDR3 is CASGKGGGNQPQHF. CDR3 sequence (DNA): TGTGCCAGCGGCAAGGGGGGGGGCAATCAGCCCCAGCATTTT.

J is TRBJ2-5 and V is TRBV9, with 9 nucleotides matching TRBD2. The CDR3 covers 14 residues. Unmatched junction bases numbered 2, after V lost 0 bases and J lost 5 bases. The germline CDR1 and CDR2 sequences are SGDLS and YYNGEE. This CDR3 reads CASSVASGMETQYF. The CDR3, as DNA: TGTGCCAGCAGCGTAGCTAGCGGGATGGAGACCCAGTACTTC.

In this sample, this clone turned up once. The rearrangement joins TRBV19 to TRBJ2-2; TRBD1 matches at 8 bases. Germline loops: CDR1 LNHDA, CDR2 SQIVND (reference sequence). The ends lost 9 bases at V and 7 bases at J; junction bases unmatched: 16. The CDR3 length is 16 residues. The CDR3 coding sequence is TGTGCCAGCAACTATGACAGGGGCCCGGTCAGCGGGGAGCTGTTTTTT. Amino acids: CASNYDRGPVSGELFF.

The rearrangement links TRBV30 to TRBJ1-2; 9 bases are a match to TRBD1. The V gene end was trimmed by 5 bases and the J gene end by 5 bases; junction bases not matched to a gene: 0. CDR3 length equals 11 residues. Per the germline V gene, CDR1 is GTSNPN and CDR2 is SVGIG (reference sequence). DNA for the CDR3: TGTGCCTGGGGACAGGGGTATGGCTACACCTTC. Its translation: CAWGQGYGYTF.

The rearrangement joins TRBV27 to TRBJ1-5, with 10 bases matching TRBD1. Germline CDR1 MNHEY, CDR2 SMNVEV (reference sequence). This CDR3 contains 14 residues. After removal of 6 bases from V and 6 bases from J, the junction contained 5 bases not matched to a gene. The CDR3 DNA reads TGTGCCAGCAGCTTGGGACAGGGGACTCAGCCCCAGCATTTT. It codes for CASSLGQGTQPQHF.

The chain uses TRBV28 and TRBJ2-7; 8 bases map to TRBD1. J was trimmed by 6 bases and V by 6 bases; bases with no gene match: 10. This CDR3 region has 14 residues. Per germline, CDR1 MDHEN and CDR2 SYDVKM. The CDR3 region is CASREQGVKGEQYF. The DNA of the CDR3 is TGTGCCAGCAGGGAACAGGGGGTAAAGGGCGAGCAGTACTTC.

The J gene is TRBJ2-7, the V gene TRBV7-3, with 8 bases matching TRBD1. The CDR3 runs to 17 residues. Germline-derived CDR1 and CDR2 are SGHTA and FQGTGA. V shed 5 bases and J 0 bases; nucleotides not matched to a gene: 12. The CDR3 nucleotides are TGTGCCAGCAGCCTCCGCCCTGTAGGACAGGGCTCCTACGAGCAGTACTTC. This gives the protein CASSLRPVGQGSYEQYF.

The genes are TRBV6-5 and TRBJ2-5; 12 positions agree with TRBD1. The CDR3 contains 14 residues. CDR1 is MNHEY and CDR2 is SVGAGI in the germline V gene. The CDR3 DNA reads as TGTGTCGTGGGGACAGGGGGCCCCGAAGAGACCCAGTACTTC. Translating gives CVVGTGGPEETQYF.